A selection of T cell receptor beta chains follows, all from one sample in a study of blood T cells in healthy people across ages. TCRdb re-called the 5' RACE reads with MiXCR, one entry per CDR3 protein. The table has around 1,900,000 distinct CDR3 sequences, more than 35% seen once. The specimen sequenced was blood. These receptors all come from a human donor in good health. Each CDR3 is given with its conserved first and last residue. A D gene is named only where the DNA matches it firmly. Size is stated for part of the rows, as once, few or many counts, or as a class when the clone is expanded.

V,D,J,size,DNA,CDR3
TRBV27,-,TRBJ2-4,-,TGTGCCGGCAGTTCATCGCTGGACAATCTGGTTTCGGGGCGGTACTTC,CAGSSSLDNLVSGRYF
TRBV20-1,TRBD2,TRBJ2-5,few,TGCAGTGCTAGCAGCGGGGTACCCGCCAGGGAGACCCAGTACTTC,CSASSGVPARETQYF
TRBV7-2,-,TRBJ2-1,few,TGTGCCAGCACGGGGCGTTTGGGTGGTGAGCAGTTCTTC,CASTGRLGGEQFF
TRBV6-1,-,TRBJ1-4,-,TGTGCCGCCGTAACAGTGGGAGGAGAAAAGCTGTTTTTT,CAAVTVGGEKLFF
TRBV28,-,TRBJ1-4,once,TGTGCCGGATCACTGCGAGGGGCTAATGAAAAACTGTTTTTT,CAGSLRGANEKLFF
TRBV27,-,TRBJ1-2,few,TGTGCCAGCAGTTTATTTGGCAGGGGCTATGGCTACACCTTC,CASSLFGRGYGYTF
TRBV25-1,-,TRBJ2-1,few,TGTGCCAGCAGTGACGCCCGGACTAGTGGGGGCGAGCAGTTCTTC,CASSDARTSGGEQFF
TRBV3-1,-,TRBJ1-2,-,TGTGCCAGCAGCCAAGATTCCCGCAGGCCCTATGGCTACACCTTC,CASSQDSRRPYGYTF
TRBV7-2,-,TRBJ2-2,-,TGTGCCGGGAGCTTGGACAGCGGCACCGGGGAGCTGTTTTTT,CAGSLDSGTGELFF
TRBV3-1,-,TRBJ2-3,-,TGTGCCAGCAGCCAAGTTCCGTCTGTTACGCAGTATTTT,CASSQVPSVTQYF
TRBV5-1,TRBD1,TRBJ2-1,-,TGCGCCAGCAGCTACGACAGGGCCGCCTACAATGAGCAGTTCTTC,CASSYDRAAYNEQFF
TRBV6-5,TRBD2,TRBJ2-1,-,TGTGCCAGCAGTTACTCGAGCGGCGGTAGACTAGCGGGGTTAGACGAGCAGTTCTTC,CASSYSSGGRLAGLDEQFF
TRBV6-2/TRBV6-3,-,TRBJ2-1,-,TGTGCCAGCAGTACCCGAGAGGAATCGAGGAATGAGCAGTTCTTC,CASSTREESRNEQFF
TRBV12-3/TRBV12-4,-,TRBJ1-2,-,TGTGCCAGCAGTCCCCTTCAGGGGTCAGAATATGGCTACACCTTC,CASSPLQGSEYGYTF
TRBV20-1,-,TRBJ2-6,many,TGCAGTGCTAGGAGAGGAGGGGTCTCTGGGGCCAACGTCCTGACTTTC,CSARRGGVSGANVLTF
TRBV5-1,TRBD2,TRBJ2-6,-,TGCGCCAGCAGCTCCCAAGCGACTAGCGGGGCCTTCTCTGGGGCCAACGTCCTGACTTTC,CASSSQATSGAFSGANVLTF
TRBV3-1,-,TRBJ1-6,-,TGTGCCAGCAGCCAAGAACATGGTAATTCACCCCTCCACTTT,CASSQEHGNSPLHF
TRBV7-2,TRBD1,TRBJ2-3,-,TGTGCCAGCAGCTCGAGACAGGGGGCGCGGTATACGCAGTATTTT,CASSSRQGARYTQYF
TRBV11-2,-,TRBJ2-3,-,TGTGCCAGCAGCCTACACAACTCGTACGCTTATTCCGCGGATACGCAGTATTTT,CASSLHNSYAYSADTQYF
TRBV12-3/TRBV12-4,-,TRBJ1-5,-,TGTGCCAGCAGTTACCTCCTTGTCAATCAGCCCCAGCATTTT,CASSYLLVNQPQHF
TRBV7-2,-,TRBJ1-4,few,TGTGCCAGCAGCACTGAAATGGGGGCGGCTAATGAAAAACTGTTTTTT,CASSTEMGAANEKLFF
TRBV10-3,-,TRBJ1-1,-,TGTGCCATCAGTGAAGGAGAGCGGGGTGAAGCTTTCTTT,CAISEGERGEAFF
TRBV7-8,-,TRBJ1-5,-,TGTGCCAGCAGCTCAGGTTCAGGGTTGGGACAGCCCCAGCATTTT,CASSSGSGLGQPQHF
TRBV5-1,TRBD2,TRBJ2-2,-,TGCGCCAGCAGCGTACGACTAGCGGGGGGGCCGTCGCACACCGGGGAGCTGTTTTTT,CASSVRLAGGPSHTGELFF
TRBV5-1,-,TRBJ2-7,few,TGCGCCAGCAGCTTGGAATCTTCTACCTGGGAGCAGTACTTC,CASSLESSTWEQYF
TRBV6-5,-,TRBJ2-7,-,TGTGCCAGCGAGTCGAGGGGGTCCTCCGAGCAGTACTTC,CASESRGSSEQYF
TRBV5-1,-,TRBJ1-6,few,TGCGCCGGCAGCCGGGACCCGGGAGCTTCACCCCTCCACTTT,CAGSRDPGASPLHF
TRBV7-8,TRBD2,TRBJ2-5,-,TGTGCCAGCAGCTTAAGGAGCGGGGGGGCTTCGGGAGAGACCCAGTACTTC,CASSLRSGGASGETQYF
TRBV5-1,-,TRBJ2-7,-,TGCGCCAGCGCCGAGGGGGGGCACTACGAGCAGTACTTC,CASAEGGHYEQYF
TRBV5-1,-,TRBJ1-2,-,TGCGCCAGCAGCCCTAGCCCGGATCGCACATATGGCTACACCTTC,CASSPSPDRTYGYTF
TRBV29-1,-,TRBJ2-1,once,TGCAACGTGACCCCACCTGAGCAGTTCTTC,CNVTPPEQFF
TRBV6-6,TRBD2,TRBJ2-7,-,TGTGCCAGCAGCGAGGGACTAGCGCGTTACGAGCAGTACTTC,CASSEGLARYEQYF
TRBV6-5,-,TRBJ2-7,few,TGTGCCAGCAGTTACTTTCCCGGGGTTGGGCCCTACGAGCAGTACTTC,CASSYFPGVGPYEQYF
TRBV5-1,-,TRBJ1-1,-,TGCGCCAGCAGCTTAATAGGTTCGTGGGACACTGAAGCTTTCTTT,CASSLIGSWDTEAFF
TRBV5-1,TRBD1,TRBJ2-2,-,TGCGCCAGCAGCTTAAAAGACAGGGGTGTAGCGAGCACCGGGGAGCTGTTTTTT,CASSLKDRGVASTGELFF
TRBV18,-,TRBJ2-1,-,TGTGCCAGCTCTCGGGTTTCAGGGTCCTACAATGAGCAGTTCTTC,CASSRVSGSYNEQFF
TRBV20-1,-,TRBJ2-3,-,TGCGCCTGGCGCGGGTCTAGCACAGATACGCAGTATTTT,CAWRGSSTDTQYF
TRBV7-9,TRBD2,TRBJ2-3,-,TGTGCCAGCAGCCCGGGGGGGATTGTCGGCACAGATACGCAGTATTTT,CASSPGGIVGTDTQYF
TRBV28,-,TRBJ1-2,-,TGTGCCAGCAGTTCCCCCCAGGGAGACTATGGCTACACCTTC,CASSSPQGDYGYTF
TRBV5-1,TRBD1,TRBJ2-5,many,TGTGCCAGCAGTCCGACAGGGCAAGAGACCCAGTACTTC,CASSPTGQETQYF
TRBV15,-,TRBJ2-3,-,TGTGCCACCAGCAGAGATCTCCCGAGGGACGGAAACACAGATACGCAGTATTTT,CATSRDLPRDGNTDTQYF
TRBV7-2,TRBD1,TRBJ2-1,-,TGTGCCAGCAGCTTGCTACGACAGGGCGAGCAGTTCTTC,CASSLLRQGEQFF
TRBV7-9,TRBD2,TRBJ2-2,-,TGTGCCAGCATCACCGGGACTAGCCTAATCTGGGGGGAGTTGTTTTTT,CASITGTSLIWGELFF
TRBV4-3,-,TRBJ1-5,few,TGCGCCAGCAGCCAAGATTTCGGGGGGGATCAGCCCCAGCATTTT,CASSQDFGGDQPQHF
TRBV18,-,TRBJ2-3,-,TGTGCCAGCTCACCACCGAGTGGACGGGCGCGCACAGATACGCAGTATTTT,CASSPPSGRARTDTQYF
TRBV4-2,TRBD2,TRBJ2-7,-,TGTGCCAGCAGCCAAACCTCGCGGGGGGGATCGGAAGAGATCCAGTACTTC,CASSQTSRGGSEEIQYF
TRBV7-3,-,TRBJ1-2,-,TGTGCCACCCCATGTGATGGCTACACCTTC,CATPCDGYTF
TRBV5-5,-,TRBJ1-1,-,TGTGCCAGCAGCTTGGGTGACAGGACAAGGAACACTGAAGCTTTCTTT,CASSLGDRTRNTEAFF
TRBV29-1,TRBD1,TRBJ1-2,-,TGCAGCATTGAAGAGGTGGCAGGGGGAGGCTACACCTTC,CSIEEVAGGGYTF
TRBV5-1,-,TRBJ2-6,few,TGCGCCAGCAGCCCCCTCGAATGGGGTCCCTTTAGGGCCAACGTCCTGACTTTC,CASSPLEWGPFRANVLTF
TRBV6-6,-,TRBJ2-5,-,TGTGCCAGCAGTTCCCCCCGACAAGGACCAGAAGAGACCCAGTACTTC,CASSSPRQGPEETQYF
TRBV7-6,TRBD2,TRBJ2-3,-,TGTGCCAGCAGCTTGGGGGGGATAGCAACAACCGGCACAGATACGCAGTATTTT,CASSLGGIATTGTDTQYF
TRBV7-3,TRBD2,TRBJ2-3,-,TGTGCCAGCAGCTTAAGGGGGGGGATTAGCACAGATACGCAGTATTTT,CASSLRGGISTDTQYF